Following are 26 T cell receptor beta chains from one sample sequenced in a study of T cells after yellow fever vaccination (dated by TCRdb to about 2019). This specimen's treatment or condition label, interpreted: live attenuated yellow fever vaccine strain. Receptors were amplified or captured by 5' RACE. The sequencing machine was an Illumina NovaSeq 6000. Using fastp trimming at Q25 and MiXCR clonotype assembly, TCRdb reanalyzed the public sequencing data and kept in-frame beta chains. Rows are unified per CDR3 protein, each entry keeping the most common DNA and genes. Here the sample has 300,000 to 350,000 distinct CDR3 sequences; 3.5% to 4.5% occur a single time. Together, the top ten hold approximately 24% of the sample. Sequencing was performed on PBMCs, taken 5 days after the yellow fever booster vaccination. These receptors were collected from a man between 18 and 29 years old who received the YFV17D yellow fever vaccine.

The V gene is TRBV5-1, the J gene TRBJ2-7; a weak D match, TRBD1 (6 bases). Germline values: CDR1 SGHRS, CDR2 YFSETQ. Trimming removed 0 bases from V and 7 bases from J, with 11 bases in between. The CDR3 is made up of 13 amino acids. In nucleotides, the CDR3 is TGCGCCAGCAGCTTGGGGGGGCCAGCGGAGCAGTACTTC. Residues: CASSLGGPAEQYF.

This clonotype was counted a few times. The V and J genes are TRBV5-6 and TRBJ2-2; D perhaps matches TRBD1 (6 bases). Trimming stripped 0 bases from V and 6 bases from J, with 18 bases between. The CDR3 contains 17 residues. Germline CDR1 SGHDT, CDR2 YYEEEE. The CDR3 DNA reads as TGTGCCAGCAGCTTGGCCGGTCGCAGGGGTGGCTCCGGGGAGCTGTTTTTT. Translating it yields CASSLAGRRGGSGELFF. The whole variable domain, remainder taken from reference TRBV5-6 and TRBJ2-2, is DAGVTQSPTHLIKTRGQQVTLRCSPKSGHDTVSWYQQALGQGPQFIFQYYEEEERQRGNFPDRFSGHQFPNYSSELNVNALLLGDSALYLCASSLAGRRGGSGELFFGEGSRLTVL.

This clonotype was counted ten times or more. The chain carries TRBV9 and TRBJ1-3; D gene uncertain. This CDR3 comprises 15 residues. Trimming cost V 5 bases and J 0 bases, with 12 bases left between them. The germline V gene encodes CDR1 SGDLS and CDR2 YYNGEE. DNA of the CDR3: TGTGCCAGCAGTGGACCGAGGACCTCTGGAAACACCATATATTTT. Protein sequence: CASSGPRTSGNTIYF.

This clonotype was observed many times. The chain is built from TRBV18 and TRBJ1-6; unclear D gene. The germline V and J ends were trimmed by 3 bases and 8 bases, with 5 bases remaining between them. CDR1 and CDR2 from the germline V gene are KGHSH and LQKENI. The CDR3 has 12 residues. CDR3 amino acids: CASSPQDSPLHF. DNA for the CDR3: TGTGCCAGCTCACCCCAGGATTCACCCCTCCACTTT.

The CDR3 DNA is TGCGCCAGCAGCCACCAGGGGTCTAGCGGGGGCACAGATACGCAGTATTTT. Amino acids: CASSHQGSSGGTDTQYF. V usage is TRBV4-1 and J usage is TRBJ2-3; 9 nucleotides align to TRBD2. After removal of 3 bases from V and 1 base from J, the junction contained 8 bases not matched to a gene. The CDR3 is 17 residues long. Germline assignment: CDR1 MGHRA and CDR2 YSYEKL.

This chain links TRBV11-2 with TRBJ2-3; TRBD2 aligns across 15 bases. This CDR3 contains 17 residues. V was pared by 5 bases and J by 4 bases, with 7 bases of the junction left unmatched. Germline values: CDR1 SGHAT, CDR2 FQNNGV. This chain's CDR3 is CASSAGLAGGSPDTQYF. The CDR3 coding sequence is TGTGCCAGCAGCGCCGGACTAGCGGGGGGGAGCCCAGATACGCAGTATTTT.

CDR3 in DNA: TGTGCCAGCAGTTCTCGACAGGGTGGTGGCTACACCTTC. Translation: CASSSRQGGGYTF. J is TRBJ1-2 and V is TRBV6-5; 7 bases match TRBD1. Germline values: CDR1 MNHEY, CDR2 SVGAGI. The CDR3 extends over 13 amino acids. The V gene end was trimmed by 4 bases and the J gene end by 7 bases; junction bases not matched to a gene: 6.

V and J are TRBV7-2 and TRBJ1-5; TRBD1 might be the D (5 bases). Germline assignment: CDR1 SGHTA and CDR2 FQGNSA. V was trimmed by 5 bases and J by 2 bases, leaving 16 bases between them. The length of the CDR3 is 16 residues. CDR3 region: CASSQAGPRGNQPQHF. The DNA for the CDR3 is TGTGCCAGCAGCCAAGCGGGGCCCCGGGGCAATCAGCCCCAGCATTTT.

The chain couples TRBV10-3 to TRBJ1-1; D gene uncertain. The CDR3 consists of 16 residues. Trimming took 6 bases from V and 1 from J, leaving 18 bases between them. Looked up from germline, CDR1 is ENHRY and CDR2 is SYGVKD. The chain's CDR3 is CAIREVGGSPNTEAFF. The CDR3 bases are TGTGCCATCAGGGAGGTCGGCGGCAGCCCGAACACTGAAGCTTTCTTT.

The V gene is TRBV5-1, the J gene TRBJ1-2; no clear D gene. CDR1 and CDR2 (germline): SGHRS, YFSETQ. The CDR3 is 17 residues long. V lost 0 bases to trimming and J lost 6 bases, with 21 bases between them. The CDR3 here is CASSLDVGGTDWNGYTF. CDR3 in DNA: TGCGCCAGCAGCTTGGATGTAGGAGGTACGGATTGGAATGGCTACACCTTC.

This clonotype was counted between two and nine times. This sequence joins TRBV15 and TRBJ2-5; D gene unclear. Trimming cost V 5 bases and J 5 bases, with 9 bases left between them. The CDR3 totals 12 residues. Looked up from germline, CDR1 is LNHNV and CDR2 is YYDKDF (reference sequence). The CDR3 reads CATSLSRETQYF. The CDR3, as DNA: TGTGCCACCAGCTTGAGCCGGGAGACCCAGTACTTC.

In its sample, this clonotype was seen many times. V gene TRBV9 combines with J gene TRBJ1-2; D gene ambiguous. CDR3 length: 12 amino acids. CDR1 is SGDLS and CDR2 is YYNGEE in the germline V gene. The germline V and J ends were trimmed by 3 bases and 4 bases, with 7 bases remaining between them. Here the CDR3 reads CASSAYGYGYTF. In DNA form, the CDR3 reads TGTGCCAGCAGCGCCTACGGCTATGGCTACACCTTC.

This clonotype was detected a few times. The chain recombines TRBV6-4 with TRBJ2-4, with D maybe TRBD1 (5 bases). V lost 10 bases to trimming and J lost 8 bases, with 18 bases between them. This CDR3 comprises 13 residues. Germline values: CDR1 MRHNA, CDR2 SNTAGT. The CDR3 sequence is CATAQGNGDIQYF. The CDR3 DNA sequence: TGTGCCACCGCGCAGGGTAATGGGGACATTCAGTACTTC.

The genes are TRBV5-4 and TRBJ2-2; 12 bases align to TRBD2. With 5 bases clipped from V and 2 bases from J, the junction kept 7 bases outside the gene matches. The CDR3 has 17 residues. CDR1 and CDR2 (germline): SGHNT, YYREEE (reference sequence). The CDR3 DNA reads TGTGCCAGCAGTCGGACTAGCGGGGCCTTAAACACCGGGGAGCTGTTTTTT. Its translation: CASSRTSGALNTGELFF.

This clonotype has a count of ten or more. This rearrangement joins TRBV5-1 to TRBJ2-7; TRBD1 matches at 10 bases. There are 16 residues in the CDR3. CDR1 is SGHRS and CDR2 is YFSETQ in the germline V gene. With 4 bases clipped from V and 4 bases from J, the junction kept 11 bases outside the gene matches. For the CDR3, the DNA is TGCGCCAGCAGCCGAGAGCCGGGACAGGGGCTGTACGAGCAGTACTTC. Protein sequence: CASSREPGQGLYEQYF.

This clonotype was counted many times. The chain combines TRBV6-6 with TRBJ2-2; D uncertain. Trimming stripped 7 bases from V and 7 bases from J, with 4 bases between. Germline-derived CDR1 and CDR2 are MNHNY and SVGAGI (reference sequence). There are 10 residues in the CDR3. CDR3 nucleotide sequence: TGTGCCAGCACTGGCGGGGAGCTGTTTTTT. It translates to CASTGGELFF.

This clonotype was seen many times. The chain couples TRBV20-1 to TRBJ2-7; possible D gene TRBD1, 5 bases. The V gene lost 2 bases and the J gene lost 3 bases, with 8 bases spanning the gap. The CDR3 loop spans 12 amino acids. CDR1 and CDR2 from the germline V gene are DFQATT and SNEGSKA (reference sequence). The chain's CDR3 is CSARHRNYEQYF. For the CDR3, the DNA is TGCAGTGCTAGACACAGGAACTACGAGCAGTACTTC.

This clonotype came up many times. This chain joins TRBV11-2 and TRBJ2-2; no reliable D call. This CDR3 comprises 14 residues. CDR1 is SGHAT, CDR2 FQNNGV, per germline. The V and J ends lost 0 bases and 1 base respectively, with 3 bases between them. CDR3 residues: CASSLEQNTGELFF. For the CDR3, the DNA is TGTGCCAGCAGCTTAGAACAGAACACCGGGGAGCTGTTTTTT.

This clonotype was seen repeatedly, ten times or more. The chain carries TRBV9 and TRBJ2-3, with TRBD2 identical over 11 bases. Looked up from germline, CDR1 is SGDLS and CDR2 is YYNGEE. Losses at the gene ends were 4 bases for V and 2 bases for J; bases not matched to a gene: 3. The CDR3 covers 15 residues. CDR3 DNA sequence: TGTGCCAGCAGCTTTAGCGGGGGGGCCACAGATACGCAGTATTTT. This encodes CASSFSGGATDTQYF.

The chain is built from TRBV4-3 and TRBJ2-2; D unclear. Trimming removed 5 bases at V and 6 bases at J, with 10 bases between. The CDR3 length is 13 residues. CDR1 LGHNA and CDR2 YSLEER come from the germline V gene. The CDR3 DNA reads TGCGCCAGCAGCGGGGTGGGGTCCGGGGAGCTGTTTTTT. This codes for CASSGVGSGELFF.

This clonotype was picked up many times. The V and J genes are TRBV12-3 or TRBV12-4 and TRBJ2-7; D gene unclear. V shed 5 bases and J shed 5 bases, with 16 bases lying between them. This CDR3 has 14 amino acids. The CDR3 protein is CASSPPERHDEQYF. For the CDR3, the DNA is TGTGCCAGCAGTCCGCCCGAGCGACACGACGAGCAGTACTTC.

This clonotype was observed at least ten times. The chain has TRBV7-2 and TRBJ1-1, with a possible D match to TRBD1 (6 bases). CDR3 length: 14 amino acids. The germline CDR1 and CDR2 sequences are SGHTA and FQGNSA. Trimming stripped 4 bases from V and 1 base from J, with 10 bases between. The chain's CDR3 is CASSSGQWNTEAFF. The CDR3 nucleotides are TGTGCCAGCAGCTCGGGACAATGGAACACTGAAGCTTTCTTT.

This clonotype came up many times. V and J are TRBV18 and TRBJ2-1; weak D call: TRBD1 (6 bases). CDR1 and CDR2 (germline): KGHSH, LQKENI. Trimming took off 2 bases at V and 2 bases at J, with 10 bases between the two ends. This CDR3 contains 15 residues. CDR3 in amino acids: CASSPSGHPYNEQFF. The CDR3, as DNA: TGTGCCAGCTCACCATCGGGACACCCCTACAATGAGCAGTTCTTC.

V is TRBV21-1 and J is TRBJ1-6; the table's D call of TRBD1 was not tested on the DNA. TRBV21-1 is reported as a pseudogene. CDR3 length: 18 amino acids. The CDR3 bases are TGTGCCAGCAGCAGACCTCTTTGGGACAACTCCTATAATTCACCCCTCCACTTT. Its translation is CASSRPLWDNSYNSPLHF.

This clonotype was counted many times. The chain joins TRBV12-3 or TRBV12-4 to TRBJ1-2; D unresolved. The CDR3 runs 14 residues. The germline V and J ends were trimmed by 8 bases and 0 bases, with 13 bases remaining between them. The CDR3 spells CASSRGGANYGYTF. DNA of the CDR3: TGTGCCAGCTCGCGGGGAGGAGCTAACTATGGCTACACCTTC.

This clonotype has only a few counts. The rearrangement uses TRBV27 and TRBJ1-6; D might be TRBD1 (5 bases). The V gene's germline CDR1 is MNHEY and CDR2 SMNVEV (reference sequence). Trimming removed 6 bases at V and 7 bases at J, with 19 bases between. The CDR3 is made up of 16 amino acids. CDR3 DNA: TGTGCCAGCAGCACCTCCCGGGGGTTCTTAAATTCACCCCTCCACTTT. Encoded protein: CASSTSRGFLNSPLHF.